This T cell receptor (beta chain) originates from a study of shared clonotypes between healthy human individuals. Study conclusions and caveats: Across four donors, naive CD4 shared 4.5% to 6%, naive CD8 more than 3%, memory CD4 roughly 2.4%, memory CD8 about 0.38%.

On this clone: Its target is unknown.

The CDR3 length is 13 residues. Trimming shortened V by 5 bases and J by 8 bases, and 12 bases separated the two germline ends. The germline CDR1 and CDR2 sequences are LNHDA and SQIVND (reference sequence). Clones were sequenced by immunoSEQ multiplex PCR, and TCRdb holds only the in-frame ones, with some missing. The table shows hundreds of thousands of clones, with roughly 73% occurring only once. The chain couples TRBV19 to TRBJ1-4; TRBD1 is a possible D gene (6 bases). The receptor comes from a woman in her twenties or thirties in good health. The material sequenced was memory CD4+ T cells sorted from blood. Subset here: CD45RA-negative fraction. As DNA, the CDR3 is TGTGCCAGTAGTCCCCGACAGGTGGAAAAACTGTTTTTT. The encoded protein is CASSPRQVEKLFF.